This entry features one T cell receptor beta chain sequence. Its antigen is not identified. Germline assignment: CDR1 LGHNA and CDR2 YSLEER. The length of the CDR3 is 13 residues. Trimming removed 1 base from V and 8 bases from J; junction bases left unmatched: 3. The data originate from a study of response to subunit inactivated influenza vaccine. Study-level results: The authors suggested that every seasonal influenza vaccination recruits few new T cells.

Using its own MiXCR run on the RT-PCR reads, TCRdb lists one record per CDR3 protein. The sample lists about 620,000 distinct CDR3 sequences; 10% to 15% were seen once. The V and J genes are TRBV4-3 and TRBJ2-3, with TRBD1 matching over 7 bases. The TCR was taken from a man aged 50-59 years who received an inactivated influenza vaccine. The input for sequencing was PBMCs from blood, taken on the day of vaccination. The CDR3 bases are TGCGCCAGCAGCCAAGTATCAGGGGGTACGCAGTATTTT. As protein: CASSQVSGGTQYF.